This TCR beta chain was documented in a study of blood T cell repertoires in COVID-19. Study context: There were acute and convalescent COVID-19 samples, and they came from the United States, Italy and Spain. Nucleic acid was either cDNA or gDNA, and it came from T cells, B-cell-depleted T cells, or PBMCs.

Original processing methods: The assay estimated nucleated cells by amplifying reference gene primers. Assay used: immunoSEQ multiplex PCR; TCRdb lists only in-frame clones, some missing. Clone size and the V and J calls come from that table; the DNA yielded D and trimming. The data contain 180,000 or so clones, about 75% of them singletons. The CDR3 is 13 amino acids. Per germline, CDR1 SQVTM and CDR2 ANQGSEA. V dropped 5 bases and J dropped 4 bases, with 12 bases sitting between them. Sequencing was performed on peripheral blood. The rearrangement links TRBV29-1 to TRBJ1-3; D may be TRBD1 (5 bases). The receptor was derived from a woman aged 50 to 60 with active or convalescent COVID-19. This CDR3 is CSVIWGFGNTIYF. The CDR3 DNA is TGCAGCGTTATTTGGGGCTTCGGAAACACCATATATTTT. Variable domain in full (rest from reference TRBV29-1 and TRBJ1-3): SAVISQKPSRDICQRGTSLTIQCQVDSQVTMMFWYRQQPGQSLTLIATANQGSEATYESGFVIDKFPISRPNLTFSTLTVSNMSPEDSSIYLCSVIWGFGNTIYFGEGSWLTVV.